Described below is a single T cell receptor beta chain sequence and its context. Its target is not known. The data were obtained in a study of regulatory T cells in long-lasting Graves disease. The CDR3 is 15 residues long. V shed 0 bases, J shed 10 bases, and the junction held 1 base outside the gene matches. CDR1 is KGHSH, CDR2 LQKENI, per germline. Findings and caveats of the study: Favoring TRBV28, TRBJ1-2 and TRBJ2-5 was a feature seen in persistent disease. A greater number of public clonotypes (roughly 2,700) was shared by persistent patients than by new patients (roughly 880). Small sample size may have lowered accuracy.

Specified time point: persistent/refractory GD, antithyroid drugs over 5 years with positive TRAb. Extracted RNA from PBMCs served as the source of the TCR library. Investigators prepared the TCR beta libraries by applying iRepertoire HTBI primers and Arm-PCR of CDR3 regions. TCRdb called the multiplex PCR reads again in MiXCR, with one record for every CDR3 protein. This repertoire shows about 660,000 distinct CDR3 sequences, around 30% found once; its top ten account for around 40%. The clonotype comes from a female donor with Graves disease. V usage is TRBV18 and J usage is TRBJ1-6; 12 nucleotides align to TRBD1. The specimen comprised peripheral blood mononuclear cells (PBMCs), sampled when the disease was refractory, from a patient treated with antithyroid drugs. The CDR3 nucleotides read TGTGCCAGCTCACCACCCGGGACAGGGGGCTCACCCCTCCACTTT. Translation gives CASSPPGTGGSPLHF.